This entry concerns a single T cell receptor beta chain. Produced via immunoSEQ multiplex PCR; TCRdb's table is partial and in-frame only. The table shows about 130,000 clones, with more than 85% occurring only once. This specimen comes from a study of blood T cell repertoires in COVID-19. Study context: Italy, Spain and the United States were the sources of the convalescent and acute COVID-19 samples.

Those enrolled in Seattle joined during active infection and were followed longitudinally afterward. The sequencing sample was made of peripheral blood. This sequence was found in a man aged 50 to 60 with COVID-19, enrolled during active disease.

CDR3 protein: CAWRRTSGGTYTGELFF. The CDR3, as DNA: TGTGCCTGGAGACGGACTAGCGGAGGGACATACACCGGGGAGCTGTTTTTT. This chain connects TRBV30 to TRBJ2-2; 10 bases are a match to TRBD2. Losses at the gene ends were 3 bases for V and 3 bases for J; bases not matched to a gene: 10. The CDR3 sequence is 17 residues long. Germline CDR1 is GTSNPN and CDR2 is SVGIG (reference sequence).